Sequencing of this T cell receptor beta chain was carried out in a study of blood T cell repertoires in COVID-19. Study in general: In Cohort 3, a recovered donor had either two negative PCRs, clearance, or symptom resolution.

TCRdb's table, derived via immunoSEQ multiplex PCR, lists solely in-frame clones and lacks some. The data contain roughly 150,000 clones, around three quarters of them seen just once; the ten biggest clones take up 15% to 20%. This TCR was recovered from a woman in her seventies in a cohort exposed to, infected with or recovered from COVID-19 (not recorded which). The sequencing sample was made of PBMCs or T cells enriched from blood (not recorded which).

The chain's CDR3 is CASSGWISYNEQFF. The CDR3 nucleotides are TGTGCCAGTAGCGGGTGGATCTCCTACAATGAGCAGTTCTTC. The chain combines TRBV19 with TRBJ2-1; D is unclear. This CDR3 is 14 amino acids long. CDR1 and CDR2 (germline): LNHDA, SQIVND (reference sequence). Trimming stripped 6 bases from V and 0 bases from J, with 9 bases between.